The clone carrying this T cell receptor beta chain was recorded a few times. Antigen unknown. This entry is derived from a study of T cells after yellow fever vaccination. Findings of the study overall: Clones from primary vaccination mostly reappeared after the booster (around 97% CD4, approximately 86% CD8).

Production of TCR cDNA was by 5'RACE template switching, which also added a universal primer site and UMIs. TCRdb re-called the 5' RACE reads through MiXCR, storing one row per CDR3 protein. This table has 450,000 to 550,000 distinct CDR3 sequences, less than 25% appearing once. The germline V gene encodes CDR1 MGHRA and CDR2 YSYEKL. The CDR3 runs to 15 residues. With V trimmed by 1 base and J by 2 bases, 4 bases remained unmatched. This sample comprised PBMCs, obtained roughly 20 days after the first yellow fever vaccination. This sequence joins TRBV4-1 and TRBJ2-7; 8 positions agree with TRBD2. The origin of this receptor is a man younger than 35 who received the YFV17D yellow fever vaccine. The CDR3 bases are TGCGCCAGCAGCCAAGCATTAGCGGGGACCTACGAGCAGTACTTC. Residues: CASSQALAGTYEQYF.